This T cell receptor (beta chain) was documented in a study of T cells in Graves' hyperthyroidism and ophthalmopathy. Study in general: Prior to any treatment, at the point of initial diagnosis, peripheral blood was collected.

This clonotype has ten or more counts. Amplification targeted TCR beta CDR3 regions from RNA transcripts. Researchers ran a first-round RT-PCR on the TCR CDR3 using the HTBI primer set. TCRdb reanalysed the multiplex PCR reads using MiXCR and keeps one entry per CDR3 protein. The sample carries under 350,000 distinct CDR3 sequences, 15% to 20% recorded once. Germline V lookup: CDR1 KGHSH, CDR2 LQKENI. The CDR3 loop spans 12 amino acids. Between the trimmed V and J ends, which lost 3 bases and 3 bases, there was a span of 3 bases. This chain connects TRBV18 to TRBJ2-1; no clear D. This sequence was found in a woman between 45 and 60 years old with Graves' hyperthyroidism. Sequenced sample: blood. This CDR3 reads CASSPFYNEQFF. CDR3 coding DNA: TGTGCCAGCTCACCGTTCTACAATGAGCAGTTCTTC.